These T cell receptor beta chains were read from a single sample in a study of blood T cell repertoires in COVID-19. The table came from immunoSEQ multiplex PCR; TCRdb's copy has only in-frame clones and leaves some out. The profile shows approximately 200,000 clones, about nine tenths of them singletons. Sample: PBMCs or T cells enriched from blood (not recorded which). The receptors were gathered from a man aged 25-45 years in a cohort exposed to, infected with or recovered from COVID-19 (not recorded which). Each CDR3 is given with its conserved first and last residue. D genes are given only for firm matches. Clone sizes are given selectively: once, few, many, or a class where the clone is expanded.

>TRBD1|few|TRBJ2-5|TRBV3-1/TRBV3-2
TGTGCCAGCAGCCGGGACAGGGGGCGGGAGACCCAGTACTTC
CASSRDRGRETQYF
>TRBD2|once|TRBJ2-3|TRBV14
TGTGCCAGCAGCCATGGCTGGACTAGCGGGACGGGTGATACGCAGTATTTT
CASSHGWTSGTGDTQYF
>TRBD2|NA|TRBJ2-7|TRBV9
TGTGCCAGCAGCCCCCAGCGGGAGCGCTACGAGCAGTACTTC
CASSPQRERYEQYF
>TRBD1|NA|TRBJ2-1|TRBV6-1
TGTGCCAGCAGTGAAGCGGTCGGTACAGGGGGCGGGAATGAGCAGTTCTTC
CASSEAVGTGGGNEQFF
>NA|NA|TRBJ2-1|TRBV7-9
TGTGCCAGCAGCTTAGGGACGGGACTTCACGAACAAGCATACAATGAGCAGTTCTTC
CASSLGTGLHEQAYNEQFF
>NA|NA|TRBJ2-5|TRBV6-5
TGTGCCAGCAGTTACCGTGGTCAGGGCCAAGAGACCCAGTACTTC
CASSYRGQGQETQYF
>TRBD1|NA|TRBJ1-6|TRBV5-5
TGTGCCAGCAGCTTCGGGACAGGGTTCGATAATTCACCCCTCCACTTT
CASSFGTGFDNSPLHF
>NA|NA|TRBJ1-3|TRBV6-1
TGTGCCAGCAGTGGGGAGGGGGGAAGCTCTGGAAACACCATATATTTT
CASSGEGGSSGNTIYF
>NA|once|TRBJ1-6|TRBV5-1
TGCGCCAGCAGCCTTGGATCGACAGCTTCACCCCTCCACTTT
CASSLGSTASPLHF
>TRBD1|NA|TRBJ2-7|TRBV7-3
TGTGCCAGCAGCTTTACAGGGGCCCCCACCTACGAGCAGTACTTC
CASSFTGAPTYEQYF
>NA|few|TRBJ1-1|TRBV19
TGTGCCAGTAGTATAGACCGCCCTATGAACACTGAAGCTTTCTTT
CASSIDRPMNTEAFF
>NA|NA|TRBJ1-5|TRBV7-9
TGTGCCAGCAGCTTGAGCGGGCCCGGCAATCAGCCCCAGCATTTT
CASSLSGPGNQPQHF
>NA|NA|TRBJ2-3|TRBV3-1/TRBV3-2
TGTGCCAGCAGCCGGCGGGGCCTAAAGGGCCCCACAGATACGCAGTATTTT
CASSRRGLKGPTDTQYF
>NA|NA|TRBJ1-2|TRBV2
TGTGCCAGCAGTGACCAAACAGAGAATGGCTATGGCTACACCTTC
CASSDQTENGYGYTF